This passage covers 11 T cell receptor beta chains from one sample sequenced in a study of CD8+ T cells in alopecia areata. TCR sequencing used cDNA made by reverse transcription of extracted RNA. Sequencing used immunoSEQ multiplex PCR; TCRdb keeps in-frame clones, though not all of them. The sample contains about 180,000 clones, roughly 53% of which appear only once. Treatment indicated: oral pan-JAK inhibitor, 5-10 mg twice daily. The sequencing used CD8+ T cells sorted from blood, collected at week 24, from a patient treated with tofacitinib. Source of these receptors: a human donor with alopecia areata.

V usage is TRBV2 and J usage is TRBJ2-1; the D is unclear. Trimming took off 3 bases at V and 8 bases at J, with 26 bases between the two ends. CDR1 is SNHLY and CDR2 is FYNNEI in the germline V gene. This CDR3 contains 18 residues. In DNA form, the CDR3 reads TGTGCCAGCAGTGAGAGCTTCACCCCGATCGGTAACACGCATGAGCAGTTCTTC. Translating it yields CASSESFTPIGNTHEQFF.

The gene calls are TRBV27 and TRBJ1-1; 8 nucleotides match TRBD1. There are 15 residues in the CDR3. The V gene end was trimmed by 4 bases and the J gene end by 4 bases; junction bases not matched to a gene: 8. CDR1 and CDR2 (germline): MNHEY, SMNVEV (reference sequence). Here the CDR3 reads CASSSSHTGGTEAFF. The CDR3, as DNA: TGTGCCAGCAGTTCAAGCCACACAGGGGGCACTGAAGCTTTCTTT.

The chain uses TRBV4-3 and TRBJ1-2; D call uncertain. The CDR3 has 15 amino acids. Trimming left V 0 bases short and J 4 bases short, with 12 bases between. The germline V gene encodes CDR1 LGHNA and CDR2 YSLEER. CDR3 DNA sequence: TGCGCCAGCAGCCAAGATCCAGGCACGTCCTATGGCTACACCTTC. As protein: CASSQDPGTSYGYTF.

V is TRBV30 and J is TRBJ2-7, with D perhaps matching TRBD1 (6 bases). V was trimmed by 3 bases and J by 4 bases, leaving 16 bases between them. Germline V lookup: CDR1 GTSNPN, CDR2 SVGIG (reference sequence). This CDR3 is built from 14 residues. CDR3 sequence reads: CAWSPGVGEYEQYF. The CDR3 nucleotides are TGTGCCTGGAGCCCAGGGGTAGGAGAGTACGAGCAGTACTTC.

Points on this clone: Other nucleotide sequences in the sample specify the same CDR3. V usage is TRBV5-1 and J usage is TRBJ2-1; D remains ambiguous. This CDR3 spans 12 amino acids. V gave up 0 bases and J gave up 6 bases, with 4 bases separating them. Germline V CDR1 and CDR2: SGHRS, YFSETQ. This chain's CDR3 is CASSLDSNEQFF. CDR3 coding DNA: TGCGCCAGCAGCTTGGATAGCAATGAGCAGTTCTTC.

The chain couples TRBV14 to TRBJ1-4, with 7 bases matching TRBD1. This CDR3 comprises 14 residues. After removal of 4 bases from V and 6 bases from J, the junction contained 5 bases not matched to a gene. The germline V gene has CDR1 SGHDN and CDR2 FVKESK. CDR3 coding DNA: TGTGCCAGCAGCCCCCAAACAGGGGATGAAAAACTGTTTTTT. This translates into CASSPQTGDEKLFF.

This clone showed up just a few times. The sample has other DNA sequences that encode this CDR3 too. The chain is built from TRBV30 and TRBJ1-1; no clear D. V dropped 0 bases and J dropped 3 bases, with 8 bases sitting between them. The length of the CDR3 is 13 residues. Germline lookup yields CDR1 GTSNPN and CDR2 SVGIG (reference sequence). The CDR3 region is CAWSVLGDTEAFF. For the CDR3, the DNA is TGTGCCTGGAGTGTACTCGGTGACACTGAAGCTTTCTTT.

On this clone itself: Other DNA sequences of this sample code for an identical CDR3. The V and J genes are TRBV4-3 and TRBJ1-1; weak D call: TRBD1 (5 bases). The CDR3 covers 15 residues. V dropped 0 bases and J dropped 1 base, with 9 bases sitting between them. Germline V gene sequence: CDR1 LGHNA, CDR2 YSLEER. CDR3 amino acids: CASSQDSGGNTEAFF. For the CDR3, the DNA is TGCGCCAGCAGCCAAGATTCGGGGGGGAACACTGAAGCTTTCTTT.

The rearrangement uses TRBV4-3 and TRBJ2-7, with D unclear. CDR1 is LGHNA and CDR2 is YSLEER in the germline V gene. The V end was cut by 3 bases, the J end by 5 bases, with 11 bases between. There are 13 residues in the CDR3. The CDR3 reads CASSQSAGNEQYF. The DNA for the CDR3 is TGCGCCAGCAGCCAGTCGGCAGGAAACGAGCAGTACTTC.

This clone was observed a handful of times. The J gene is TRBJ2-1, the V gene TRBV14, with 10 bases lining up with TRBD2. CDR3 length: 16 residues. V gave up 0 bases and J gave up 7 bases; unmatched junction bases: 6. Germline assignment: CDR1 SGHDN and CDR2 FVKESK. CDR3 bases: TGTGCCAGCAGCCAAGATTGGCCTAGCGGGGGTAATGAGCAGTTCTTC. Protein: CASSQDWPSGGNEQFF.

This clone was observed a few times. The chain recombines TRBV29-1 with TRBJ1-1; tentative D call: TRBD1 (6 bases). Germline CDR1 and CDR2: SQVTM and ANQGSEA. Trimming removed 0 bases from V and 1 base from J, with 9 bases in between. The CDR3 has 14 residues. The CDR3 DNA reads TGCAGCGTTGAAGATCTGGGGGCGAACACTGAAGCTTTCTTT. This sequence encodes CSVEDLGANTEAFF.